The subject of this entry is one T cell receptor beta chain. Distinct nucleotide sequences in the sample also encode this CDR3. The protocol was immunoSEQ multiplex PCR, while the TCRdb copy is restricted to in-frame clones and leaves out a portion. Seen here are about 2.1 million clones, about 93% observed once, and the top ten hold approximately 1.6%. Terminally differentiated effector memory CD45RA+ cells were excluded from the naive CD8 cells, which were CD45RO-negative and positively selected for CCR7. The data belong to a study of shared clonotypes between healthy human individuals. Germline lookup yields CDR1 MDHEN and CDR2 SYDVKM. This CDR3 has 12 amino acids. Trimming cost V 5 bases and J 4 bases; bases outside gene matches: 2.

This TCR came from a man in his late teens or twenties in good health. Some clones in this sample may be carry-over from other donors' samples. V gene TRBV28 combines with J gene TRBJ2-7; TRBD1 agrees at 7 bases. Sample: naive CD8+ T cells from PBMCs. In nucleotides, the CDR3 is TGTGCCAGCAGTCAGGGGGATTACGAGCAGTACTTC. Its protein product is CASSQGDYEQYF.